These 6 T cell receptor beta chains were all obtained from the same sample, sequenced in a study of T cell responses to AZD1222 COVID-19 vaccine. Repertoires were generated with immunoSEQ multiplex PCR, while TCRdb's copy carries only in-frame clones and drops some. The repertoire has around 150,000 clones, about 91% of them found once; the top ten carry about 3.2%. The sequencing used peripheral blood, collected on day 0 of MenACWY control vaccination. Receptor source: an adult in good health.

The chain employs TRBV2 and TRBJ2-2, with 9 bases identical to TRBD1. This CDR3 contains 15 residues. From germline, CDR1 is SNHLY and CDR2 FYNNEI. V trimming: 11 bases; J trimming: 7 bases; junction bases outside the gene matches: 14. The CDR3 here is CAYLPRDREGGELFF. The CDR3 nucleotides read TGTGCCTACCTCCCCCGGGACAGGGAGGGCGGGGAGCTGTTTTTT.

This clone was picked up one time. The CDR3 is CASSSTTGDTIYF. In DNA form, the CDR3 reads TGTGCCAGCAGCTCAACCACCGGGGACACCATATATTTT. The chain combines TRBV7-3 with TRBJ1-3, with D uncertain. Germline CDR1 SGHTA, CDR2 FQGTGA. V lost 4 bases and J lost 8, with 12 bases in between. The CDR3 is 13 residues long.

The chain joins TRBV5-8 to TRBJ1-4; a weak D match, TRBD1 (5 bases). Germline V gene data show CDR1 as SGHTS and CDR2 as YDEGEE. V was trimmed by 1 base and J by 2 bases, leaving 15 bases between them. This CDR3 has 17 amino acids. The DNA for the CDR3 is TGTGCCAGCAGCTTGAAAAGGGGAGGGTCGACTAATGAAAAACTGTTTTTT. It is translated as CASSLKRGGSTNEKLFF.

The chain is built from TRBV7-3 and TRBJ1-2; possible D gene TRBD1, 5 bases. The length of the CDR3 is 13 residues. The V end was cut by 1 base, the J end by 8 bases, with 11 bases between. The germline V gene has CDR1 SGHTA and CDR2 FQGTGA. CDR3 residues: CASSLISGEGYTF. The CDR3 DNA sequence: TGTGCCAGCAGCTTAATTTCGGGGGAAGGCTACACCTTC. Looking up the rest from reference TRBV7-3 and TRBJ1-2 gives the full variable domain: GAGVSQTPSNKVTEKGKYVELRCDPISGHTALYWYRQSLGQGPEFLIYFQGTGAADDSGLPNDRFFAVRPEGSVSTLKIQRTERGDSAVYLCASSLISGEGYTFGSGTRLTVV.

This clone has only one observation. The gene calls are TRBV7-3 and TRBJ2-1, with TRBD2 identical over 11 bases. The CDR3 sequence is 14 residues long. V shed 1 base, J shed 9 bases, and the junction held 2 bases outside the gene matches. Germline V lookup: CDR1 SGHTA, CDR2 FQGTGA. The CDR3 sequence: CASSLNGLAGEQFF. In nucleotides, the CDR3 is TGTGCCAGCAGCTTAAACGGACTAGCGGGTGAGCAGTTCTTC.

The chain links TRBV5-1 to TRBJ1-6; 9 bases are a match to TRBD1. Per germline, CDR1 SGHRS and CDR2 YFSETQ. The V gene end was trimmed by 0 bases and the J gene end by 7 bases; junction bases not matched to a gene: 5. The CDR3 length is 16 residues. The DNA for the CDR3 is TGCGCCAGCAGCTTGGAGGGACAGGGCAGCAATTCACCCCTCCACTTT. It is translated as CASSLEGQGSNSPLHF.